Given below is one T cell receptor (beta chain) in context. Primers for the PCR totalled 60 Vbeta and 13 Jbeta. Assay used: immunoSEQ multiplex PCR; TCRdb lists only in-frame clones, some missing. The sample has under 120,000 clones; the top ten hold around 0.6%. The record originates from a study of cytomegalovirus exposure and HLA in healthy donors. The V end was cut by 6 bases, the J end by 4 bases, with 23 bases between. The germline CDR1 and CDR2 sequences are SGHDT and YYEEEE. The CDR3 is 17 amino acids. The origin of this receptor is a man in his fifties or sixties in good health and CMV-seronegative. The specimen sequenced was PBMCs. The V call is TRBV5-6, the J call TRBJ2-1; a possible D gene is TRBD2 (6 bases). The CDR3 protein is CASTSGVEGRGYNEQFF. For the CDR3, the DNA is TGTGCCAGCACCTCTGGGGTGGAGGGGCGGGGTTACAATGAGCAGTTCTTC. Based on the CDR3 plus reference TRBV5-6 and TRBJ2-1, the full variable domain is DAGVTQSPTHLIKTRGQQVTLRCSPKSGHDTVSWYQQALGQGPQFIFQYYEEEERQRGNFPDRFSGHQFPNYSSELNVNALLLGDSALYLCASTSGVEGRGYNEQFFGPGTRLTVL.